This record concerns one T cell receptor (beta chain) sequence. Being one base from a much bigger clone, this may be a read error. This sample was taken from a study of T cells in Graves' hyperthyroidism and ophthalmopathy. Germline V gene sequence: CDR1 LNHNV, CDR2 YYDKDF (reference sequence). This CDR3 spans 17 amino acids. Uncontrolled infection, other autoimmune disease, pregnancy and lactation each barred patients from inclusion. It was RNA transcripts that yielded the amplified TCR beta CDR3 regions. An initial round of RT-PCR targeting the TCR CDR3 relied on the HTBI primer set. TCRdb reprocessed the multiplex PCR reads with MiXCR, giving one entry per CDR3 protein. The sample has approximately 330,000 distinct CDR3 sequences, about an eighth seen once; the top ten hold 34%.

The sequencing input was blood. V and J are TRBV15 and TRBJ2-7; TRBD2 might be the D (5 bases). This sequence was found in a woman aged 35 to 49 with Graves' ophthalmopathy. The CDR3 spells CATSRDQDSISSYGQYF. The CDR3 DNA follows: TGTGCCACCAGCAGAGATCAGGACTCCATAAGCTCCTACGGGCAGTACTTC.